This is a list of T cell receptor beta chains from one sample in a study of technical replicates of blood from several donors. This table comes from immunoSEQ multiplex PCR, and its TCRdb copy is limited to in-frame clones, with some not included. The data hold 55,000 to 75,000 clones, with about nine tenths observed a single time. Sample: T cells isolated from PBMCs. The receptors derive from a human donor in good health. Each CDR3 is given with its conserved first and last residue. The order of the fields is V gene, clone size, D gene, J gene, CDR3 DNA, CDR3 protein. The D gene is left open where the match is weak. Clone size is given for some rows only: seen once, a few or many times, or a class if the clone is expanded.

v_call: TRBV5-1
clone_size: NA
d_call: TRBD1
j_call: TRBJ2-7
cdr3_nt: TGCGCCAGCAGCTTGGGGGACAGGGTCCACGAGCAGTACTTC
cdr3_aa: CASSLGDRVHEQYF

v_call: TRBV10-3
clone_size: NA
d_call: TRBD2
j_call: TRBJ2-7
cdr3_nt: TGTGCCATCAGTGAGGGGCGGGAGGTTTCTCTGTACTTC
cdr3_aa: CAISEGREVSLYF

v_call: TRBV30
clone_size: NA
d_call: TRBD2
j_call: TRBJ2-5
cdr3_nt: TGTGCCTGGAGCCTAGCGGGAAAGGGACAAGAGACCCAGTACTTC
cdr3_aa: CAWSLAGKGQETQYF

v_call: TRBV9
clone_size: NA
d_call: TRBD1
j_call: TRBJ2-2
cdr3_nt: TGTGCCAGCAGCGTAGGACAGGGCAACGTACCCGGGGAGCTGTTTTTT
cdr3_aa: CASSVGQGNVPGELFF

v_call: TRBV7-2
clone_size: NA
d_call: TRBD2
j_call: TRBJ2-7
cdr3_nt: TGTGCCAGCAGCTTAGCACTAGCGGGGACCTACGAGCAGTACTTC
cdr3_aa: CASSLALAGTYEQYF

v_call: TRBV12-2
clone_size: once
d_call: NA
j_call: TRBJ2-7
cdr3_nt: TGTGCAAGTCGCTTTTACAGCTCCTACGAGCAGTACTTC
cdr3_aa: CASRFYSSYEQYF

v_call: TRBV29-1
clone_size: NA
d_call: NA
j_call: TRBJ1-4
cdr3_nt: TGCAGCGTTGGGGGGCCAGATAATGAAAAACTGTTTTTT
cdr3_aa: CSVGGPDNEKLFF

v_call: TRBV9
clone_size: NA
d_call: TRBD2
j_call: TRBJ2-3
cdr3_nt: TGTGCCAGCAGTCCGGGGGGGCTTAGCACAGATACGCAGTATTTT
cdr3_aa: CASSPGGLSTDTQYF

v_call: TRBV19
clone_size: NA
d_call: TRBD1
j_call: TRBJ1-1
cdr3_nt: TGTGCCAGTAGTTGGGACAGAGGGGACACTGAAGCTTTCTTT
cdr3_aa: CASSWDRGDTEAFF

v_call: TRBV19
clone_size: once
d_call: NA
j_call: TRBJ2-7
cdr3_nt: TGTGCCAGTAGTATCTTGGATACCTTCGGAGGCGAGCAGTACTTC
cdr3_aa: CASSILDTFGGEQYF

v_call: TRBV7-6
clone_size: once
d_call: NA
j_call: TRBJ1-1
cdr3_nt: TGTGCCAGCAGCCTAATTCCCGGTGAAGCTTTCTTT
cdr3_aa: CASSLIPGEAFF

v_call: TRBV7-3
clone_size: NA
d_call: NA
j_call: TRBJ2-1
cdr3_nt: TGTGCCAGCAGCTTCAGAGCAGGGGCCTACAATGAGCAGTTCTTC
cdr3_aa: CASSFRAGAYNEQFF

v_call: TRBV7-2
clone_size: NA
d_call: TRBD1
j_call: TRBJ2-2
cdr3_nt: TGTGCCAGCAGCTGGGACAGGGGAGCCGGGGAGCTGTTTTTT
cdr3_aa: CASSWDRGAGELFF

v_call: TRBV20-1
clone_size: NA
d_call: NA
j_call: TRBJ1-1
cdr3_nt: TGCAGTGCTAGAGTTAGTGTGGAGGTCTTT
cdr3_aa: CSARVSVEVF

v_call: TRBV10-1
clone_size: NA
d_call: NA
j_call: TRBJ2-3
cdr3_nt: TGCGCCAGCAGTAAACGGGACTCTCTTCGGGGAGATACGCAGTATTTT
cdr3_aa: CASSKRDSLRGDTQYF

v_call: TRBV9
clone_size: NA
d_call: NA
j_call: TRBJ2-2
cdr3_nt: TGTGCCAGCAGCGGGGGAGACTTGTTTGCCGGGGAGCTGTTTTTT
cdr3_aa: CASSGGDLFAGELFF

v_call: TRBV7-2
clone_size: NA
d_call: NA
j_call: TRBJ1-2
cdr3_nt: TGTGCCAGCAGCCCCGACTACCTTAACTATGGCTACACCTTC
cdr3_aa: CASSPDYLNYGYTF

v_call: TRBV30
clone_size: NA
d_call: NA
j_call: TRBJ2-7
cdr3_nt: TGTGCCTGGAGTGAATCAGGGGTTGAGCAGTACTTC
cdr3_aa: CAWSESGVEQYF